The present entry profiles one T cell receptor (beta chain) with its context. Ten or more counts support this clonotype. Its antigen is currently not known. No much larger clonotype is one base removed from it; base qualities were not supplied. The sample is drawn from a study of T cell repertoires in cytomegalovirus infection (dated 2019 in TCRdb). At the level of the whole study: Donor HLA type was relevant to the analysis, as public TCR beta signatures indicated carriage of CMV infection together with the matching HLA type.

This sample was sequenced with an Illumina HiSeq 1500. TCRdb reworked the public reads: Q25 trimming with fastp, MiXCR clone assembly, productive beta chains retained. Rows with one shared CDR3 protein collapse into an entry with the most common genes and DNA. Recorded for this sample are 100,000 to 150,000 distinct CDR3 sequences; about 10% of them occurred a single time. The ten largest account for about a tenth of the sample. Broad study findings and their caveats: In the ex vivo response, HLA-C-restricted CMV-specific TCR beta clonotypes were dominant, and in two of eight donors the single most frequent clonotype came from this HLA-C-restricted group. Cumulative frequency of public TCR beta family members discriminated carriers of CMV infection plus the relevant HLA type in this cohort and an independent approximately 340-donor cohort.

This receptor was taken from a human donor in good health (CMV status not recorded). Some clones in this sample may be carry-over from other donors' samples. The specimen sequenced was PBMCs.

This receptor carries the CDR3 CASSFGRGSTDTQYF. The sequenced DNA: TGTGCCAGCAGCTTCGGGCGGGGAAGCACAGATACGCAGTATTTT. The rearrangement combines TRBV7-8 with TRBJ2-3; TRBD2 is a possible D gene, resting on 6 matching bases. V gives up 3 bases and J gives up 0 bases, and the segment between their germline ends measures 10 bases. For CDR1 and CDR2, the germline V gene lists SGHVS and FQNEAQ. Measured from the cysteine to the phenylalanine, the CDR3 is 15 residues long. The DNA shown is the 45-base CDR3, in frame from base 1.